Listed here are 30 T cell receptor beta chains from one sample, sequenced in a study of human T cells and chemical hapten exposure. Stated time point: pre-sensitization, week 0. Specified treatment: therapeutic diphenylcyclopropenone sensitization with weekly scalp DPC. Using its own MiXCR run on the RACE reads, TCRdb lists one record per CDR3 protein. The sample contains 380,000 or so distinct CDR3 sequences, 5% to 6.5% of which appear only once. This specimen was whole blood, taken in connection with sensitization to the hapten diphenylcyclopropenone (DPC). These receptors originate from a woman younger than 35 with alopecia areata. Some clones in this sample may be carry-over from other donors' samples.

This clonotype has a count of ten or more. V usage is TRBV6-5 and J usage is TRBJ2-3, with D possibly called TRBD1 or TRBD2 (6 bases each). The V gene lost 6 bases and the J gene lost 1 base, with 17 bases spanning the gap. The CDR3 spans 16 residues. Per germline, CDR1 MNHEY and CDR2 SVGAGI. CDR3 sequence (DNA): TGTGCCAGCAGCCCCCCGAGGGGGGCGGGCACAGATACGCAGTATTTT. The encoded protein is CASSPPRGAGTDTQYF.

V gene TRBV7-3 combines with J gene TRBJ1-1; D is uncertain. Per germline, CDR1 SGHTA and CDR2 FQGTGA. Trimming shortened V by 5 bases and J by 4 bases, and 14 bases separated the two germline ends. The CDR3 runs to 14 residues. The CDR3 DNA sequence: TGTGCCAGCAGCCCGTGGACGGAAGGCACTGAAGCTTTCTTT. Residues: CASSPWTEGTEAFF.

For this clonotype: Since a much larger clone is just one base distant, this may be a read error. The V call is TRBV11-2, the J call TRBJ1-1; D is unclear. Looked up from germline, CDR1 is SGHAT and CDR2 is FQNNGV. The CDR3 runs to 14 residues. Here the CDR3 reads CASSLDWAGTEASF. The CDR3 nucleotides read TGTGCCAGCAGCTTAGATTGGGCCGGCACTGAAGCTTCCTTT.

This clonotype was observed a few times. V gene TRBV5-1 combines with J gene TRBJ2-2, with D tentatively TRBD2 (6 bases). The CDR3 is made up of 14 amino acids. Germline V gene data show CDR1 as SGHRS and CDR2 as YFSETQ. V lost 4 bases and J lost 5, with 12 bases in between. This CDR3 is CASSPRRETGELFF. CDR3 coding DNA: TGCGCCAGCAGCCCCCGCCGGGAGACCGGGGAGCTGTTTTTT.

This clonotype was seen more than once but under ten times. The chain combines TRBV6-5 with TRBJ1-2, with D possibly being TRBD1 (5 bases). Looked up from germline, CDR1 is MNHEY and CDR2 is SVGAGI. The CDR3 is 16 amino acids. Trimming left V 2 bases short and J 5 bases short, with 18 bases between. CDR3 DNA: TGTGCCAGCAGTTACAATGATATCGGGGGAGATTATGGCTACACCTTC. It specifies CASSYNDIGGDYGYTF.

On this clonotype: A much larger clonotype is one base distant, so this may be a read error. The rearrangement uses TRBV29-1 and TRBJ2-3; D ambiguous. This CDR3 is built from 13 residues. The germline CDR1 and CDR2 sequences are SQVTM and ANQGSEA. CDR3 residues: CRVAGQTTDTQYF. The CDR3 DNA is TGCAGAGTTGCCGGGCAGACCACAGATACGCAGTATTTT.

This clonotype appeared many times. The chain links TRBV7-9 to TRBJ1-5; D is ambiguous. The germline gives CDR1 SEHNR, CDR2 FQNEAQ (reference sequence). The CDR3 runs 13 residues. The V and J ends lost 2 bases and 0 bases respectively, with 2 bases between them. The CDR3 DNA follows: TGTGCCAGCAGCTTAACTAGCAATCAGCCCCAGCATTTT. Translated: CASSLTSNQPQHF.

The V call is TRBV5-1, the J call TRBJ2-5; D not certain. Trimming left V 4 bases short and J 9 bases short, with 16 bases between. The CDR3 contains 13 residues. Per germline, CDR1 SGHRS and CDR2 YFSETQ. This CDR3 is CASSPTGPSAQYF. The CDR3 DNA is TGCGCCAGCAGCCCGACCGGGCCCAGTGCCCAGTACTTC.

This clonotype was counted many times. The chain uses TRBV5-1 and TRBJ2-3, with D possibly matching TRBD1 (5 bases). Germline V gives CDR1 SGHRS, CDR2 YFSETQ. V was clipped by 6 bases and J by 0 bases, with 17 bases between them. The CDR3 is made up of 16 amino acids. CDR3: CASTMAYRSSTDTQYF. The CDR3 region has the DNA TGCGCCAGCACCATGGCCTACAGGTCTAGCACAGATACGCAGTATTTT. Filled out from reference TRBV5-1 and TRBJ2-3, the complete variable domain reads KAGVTQTPRYLIKTRGQQVTLSCSPISGHRSVSWYQQTPGQGLQFLFEYFSETQRNKGNFPGRFSGRQFSNSRSEMNVSTLELGDSALYLCASTMAYRSSTDTQYFGPGTRLTVL.

This clonotype has ten or more counts. CDR3 sequence: CASSLEPLNEQFF. The CDR3 region has the DNA TGTGCCAGCAGCTTAGAACCCCTCAATGAGCAGTTCTTC. This chain joins TRBV7-8 and TRBJ2-1; D remains unclear. V lost 1 base, J lost 6 bases, and 7 bases lay in between. The CDR3 length is 13 residues. Germline CDR1 SGHVS, CDR2 FQNEAQ.

The J gene is TRBJ1-5, the V gene TRBV20-1, with D possibly TRBD1 on 5 matching bases. V lost 1 base to trimming and J lost 5 bases, with 9 bases between them. The CDR3 consists of 13 residues. Germline V lookup: CDR1 DFQATT, CDR2 SNEGSKA (reference sequence). DNA for the CDR3: TGCAGTGCTAGAGCCCGCAGGGATCAGCCCCAGCATTTT. It codes for CSARARRDQPQHF.

This clonotype was counted many times. The chain links TRBV6-6 to TRBJ1-4; no reliable D call. Germline values: CDR1 MNHNY, CDR2 SVGAGI (reference sequence). This CDR3 region has 12 residues. The V end was cut by 6 bases, the J end by 5 bases, with 7 bases between. CDR3 protein: CASSYQNEKLFF. CDR3 nucleotides: TGTGCCAGCAGCTACCAAAATGAAAAACTGTTTTTT.

This clonotype was counted at least ten times. V gene TRBV10-3 combines with J gene TRBJ1-4, with D perhaps matching TRBD1 (5 bases). This CDR3 contains 15 residues. From germline, CDR1 is ENHRY and CDR2 SYGVKD. Trimming shortened V by 9 bases and J by 0 bases, and 14 bases separated the two germline ends. The CDR3 nucleotides read TGTGCCATAAGGGACGGGGGAACAACTAATGAAAAACTGTTTTTT. Translated: CAIRDGGTTNEKLFF.

This clonotype was counted at least ten times. The V call is TRBV12-3 or TRBV12-4, the J call TRBJ2-5; TRBD2 is a possible D gene (6 bases). The CDR3 spans 14 residues. Between the trimmed V and J ends, which lost 2 bases and 6 bases, there was a span of 13 bases. This CDR3 is CASSLSGVRKTQYF. The CDR3 DNA reads as TGTGCCAGCAGTTTATCGGGGGTTCGGAAGACCCAGTACTTC.

This clonotype occurred a few times. J is TRBJ1-5 and V is TRBV29-1, with D perhaps TRBD1 (6 bases). Germline assignment: CDR1 SQVTM and CDR2 ANQGSEA. The CDR3 consists of 13 residues. Between the trimmed V and J ends, which lost 4 bases and 3 bases, there was a span of 10 bases. The CDR3 is CSVAGALNQPQHF. The CDR3 region has the DNA TGCAGCGTTGCAGGGGCACTCAATCAGCCCCAGCATTTT. The full variable domain, with the rest looked up from reference TRBV29-1 and TRBJ1-5, is SAVISQKPSRDICQRGTSLTIQCQVDSQVTMMFWYRQQPGQSLTLIATANQGSEATYESGFVIDKFPISRPNLTFSTLTVSNMSPEDSSIYLCSVAGALNQPQHFGDGTRLSIL.

The table lists this clonotype with a few counts. The V and J genes are TRBV20-1 and TRBJ2-7; 12 nucleotides match TRBD2. This CDR3 has 13 amino acids. V shed 6 bases and J 4 bases; nucleotides not matched to a gene: 4. The germline CDR1 and CDR2 sequences are DFQATT and SNEGSKA (reference sequence). The chain's CDR3 is CSARLAGVYEQYF. As DNA, the CDR3 is TGCAGTGCCCGACTAGCGGGGGTGTACGAGCAGTACTTC.

Turning to this clonotype: A read error is likely, as this CDR3 ends without the conserved phenylalanine or tryptophan. The V gene is TRBV18, the J gene TRBJ1-1; D unclear. The CDR3 is 15 amino acids. V gave up 2 bases and J gave up 3 bases, with 13 bases separating them. In germline, CDR1 is KGHSH, CDR2 LQKENI. CDR3 amino acids: CASSPRAASDTEAFL. The DNA of the CDR3 is TGTGCCAGCTCACCAAGAGCAGCTTCCGACACTGAAGCTTTCCTT.

This clonotype was found a few times. The chain is built from TRBV12-3 or TRBV12-4 and TRBJ2-3; TRBD2 might be the D (5 bases). The CDR3 spans 14 residues. V lost 6 bases and J 4 bases, leaving 14 bases between the germline ends. The CDR3 region has the DNA TGTGCCAGCAGCTTGGGGTGGGGAGCAGATACGCAGTATTTT. Protein: CASSLGWGADTQYF.

The chain joins TRBV7-3 to TRBJ2-3; 8 bases line up with TRBD2. The V gene end was trimmed by 3 bases and the J gene end by 6 bases; junction bases not matched to a gene: 5. Germline lookup yields CDR1 SGHTA and CDR2 FQGTGA. This CDR3 contains 14 residues. The chain's CDR3 is CASSFSAGADTQYF. The DNA of the CDR3 is TGTGCCAGCAGCTTTTCAGCGGGGGCGGATACGCAGTATTTT.

This clonotype was detected a few times. The chain employs TRBV14 and TRBJ2-1; unclear D gene. The germline gives CDR1 SGHDN, CDR2 FVKESK. V was cut by 0 bases and J by 4 bases, with 10 bases left in between. The CDR3 is 15 amino acids. CDR3 loop: CASSQDTGLYNEQFF. The DNA for the CDR3 is TGTGCCAGCAGCCAAGATACGGGTCTGTACAATGAGCAGTTCTTC. Combining the CDR3 with reference TRBV14 and TRBJ2-1 gives the whole variable domain EAGVTQFPSHSVIEKGQTVTLRCDPISGHDNLYWYRRVMGKEIKFLLHFVKESKQDESGMPNNRFLAERTGGTYSTLKVQPAELEDSGVYFCASSQDTGLYNEQFFGPGTRLTVL.

The chain is built from TRBV12-3 or TRBV12-4 and TRBJ2-1; tentative D call: TRBD2 (7 bases). V was shortened by 2 bases and J by 5 bases, with 16 bases between the two germline ends. This CDR3 contains 16 residues. CDR3 residues: CASSLWGGLVDNEQFF. In nucleotides, the CDR3 is TGTGCCAGCAGTTTATGGGGGGGGCTAGTCGACAATGAGCAGTTCTTC.

The sample holds many counts of this clonotype. As DNA, the CDR3 is TGTGCCAGCAGCTCTTACAGGGGGCCTGGGGCCAACGTCCTGACTTTC. It is translated as CASSSYRGPGANVLTF. The chain combines TRBV6-5 with TRBJ2-6; the match to TRBD1 covers 9 bases. The trim removed 6 bases at V and 2 bases at J, leaving 5 bases unmatched. CDR1 is MNHEY, CDR2 SVGAGI, per germline. This CDR3 region has 16 residues.

This clonotype was seen more than once but under ten times. The chain joins TRBV27 to TRBJ2-5; D unresolved. CDR3 length: 14 amino acids. Germline V gives CDR1 MNHEY, CDR2 SMNVEV (reference sequence). Trimming pared 3 bases from V and 1 base from J, leaving 9 bases between. CDR3 coding DNA: TGTGCCAGCAGTTTTATAGGCGGCCAAGAGACCCAGTACTTC. The encoded protein is CASSFIGGQETQYF.

In its sample, this clonotype was seen a few times. The gene calls are TRBV6-1 and TRBJ1-5; D is unclear. The V end lost 4 bases, the J end lost 5 bases, and 9 bases lay between the germline ends. This CDR3 contains 13 residues. The V gene's germline CDR1 is MNHNS and CDR2 SASEGT. The CDR3 DNA reads TGTGCCAGCAGTGTTGAGCCCGATCAGCCCCAGCATTTT. It codes for CASSVEPDQPQHF.

This clonotype was observed a handful of times. The chain recombines TRBV3-1 with TRBJ2-7, with 7 bases identical to TRBD1. V shed 0 bases, J shed 3 bases, and the junction held 8 bases outside the gene matches. This CDR3 comprises 16 residues. Germline V gene data show CDR1 as LGHDT and CDR2 as YNNKEL (reference sequence). CDR3 coding DNA: TGTGCCAGCAGCCAAGATCGCCGTGGGACAGACTACGAGCAGTACTTC. Its translation: CASSQDRRGTDYEQYF.

In its sample, this clonotype was seen many times. The chain has TRBV7-8 and TRBJ1-2, with TRBD1 matching 7 bases. The germline gives CDR1 SGHVS, CDR2 FQNEAQ. The V and J ends lost 5 bases and 10 bases, in that order; junction bases with no gene match: 7. There are 12 residues in the CDR3. CDR3 nucleotide sequence: TGTGCCAGCAGCGGGGACAGTTTGTACTACACCTTC. Translating gives CASSGDSLYYTF.

This clonotype was recorded a few times. This sequence joins TRBV29-1 and TRBJ1-2; 10 positions agree with TRBD1. V shed 6 bases, J shed 4 bases, and the junction held 11 bases outside the gene matches. The CDR3 covers 15 residues. Germline CDR1 is SQVTM and CDR2 is ANQGSEA. CDR3 coding DNA: TGCAGCGTCGTCCCGGGACAGGGGTCGGGCTATGGCTACACCTTC. Its translation is CSVVPGQGSGYGYTF.

This sequence joins TRBV4-3 and TRBJ2-3; 8 bases agree with TRBD2. The CDR3 runs 17 residues. CDR1 is LGHNA, CDR2 YSLEER, per germline. V lost 0 bases and J lost 2; bases outside the gene matches: 7. The CDR3 sequence is CASSQDNAGGYTDTQYF. In DNA, the CDR3 is TGCGCCAGCAGCCAAGACAATGCGGGGGGATACACAGATACGCAGTATTTT.

In regard to this clonotype: This could be a read error, since a much larger clone is one nucleotide away. The chain links TRBV29-1 to TRBJ1-1; D not certain. CDR1 is SQVTM and CDR2 is ANQGSEA in the germline V gene. The germline V and J ends were trimmed by 1 base and 4 bases, with 4 bases remaining between them. The CDR3 is 11 residues long. This chain's CDR3 is CSVEVITEAFF. CDR3 nucleotides: TGCAGCGTTGAAGTGATCACTGAAGCTTTCTTT.

This clonotype showed up just a few times. The chain uses TRBV27 and TRBJ1-5; D perhaps matches TRBD1 (6 bases). Deletions cut 6 bases from V and 5 bases from J, with 17 bases between. This CDR3 is built from 15 residues. Germline loops: CDR1 MNHEY, CDR2 SMNVEV (reference sequence). The chain's CDR3 is CASSSWGQADQPQHF. CDR3 sequence (DNA): TGTGCCAGCAGCAGCTGGGGACAAGCGGATCAGCCCCAGCATTTT.